This T cell receptor beta chain originates from a study of blood T cells in healthy people across ages. Study-wide results and caveats: Possibly, changes in expanded clonotypes were confounded because donor CMV status was unknown.

Germline CDR1 reads SQVTM; CDR2 reads ANQGSEA. This CDR3 region has 12 residues. V was clipped by 7 bases and J by 4 bases; unmatched bases: 5. Primers used in a second PCR of roughly 7 to 12 cycles were a sample-barcoded 5' primer and a J-beta primer mix. One entry per CDR3 protein results from TCRdb running MiXCR on the 5' RACE reads. Altogether about 570,000 distinct CDR3 sequences are present, 27% being singletons, with the ten largest covering under 20%. A remark on this clonotype: Its antigen is not identified.

J is TRBJ2-3 and V is TRBV29-1; 7 bases align to TRBD1. The receptor was derived from a woman in her 70s in good health. What was sequenced was blood. CDR3 coding DNA: TGCAGCGGATCAGGGGGTGCAGATACGCAGTATTTT. Translating it yields CSGSGGADTQYF.